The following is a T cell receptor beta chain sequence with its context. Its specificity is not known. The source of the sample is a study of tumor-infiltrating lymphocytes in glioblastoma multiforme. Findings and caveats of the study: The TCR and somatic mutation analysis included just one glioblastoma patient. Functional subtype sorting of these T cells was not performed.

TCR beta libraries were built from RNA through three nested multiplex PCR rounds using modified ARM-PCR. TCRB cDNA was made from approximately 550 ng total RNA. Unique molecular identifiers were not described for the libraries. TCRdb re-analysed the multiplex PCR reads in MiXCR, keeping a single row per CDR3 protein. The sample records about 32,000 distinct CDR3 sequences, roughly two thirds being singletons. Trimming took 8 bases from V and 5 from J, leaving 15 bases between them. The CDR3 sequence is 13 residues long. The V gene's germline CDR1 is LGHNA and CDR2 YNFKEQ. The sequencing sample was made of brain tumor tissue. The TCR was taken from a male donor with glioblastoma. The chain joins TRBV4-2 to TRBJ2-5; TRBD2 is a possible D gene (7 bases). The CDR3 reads CASGRGRGETQYF. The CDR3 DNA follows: TGTGCCAGCGGCCGGGGGCGGGGGGAGACCCAGTACTTC.